The clone carrying this TCR beta chain was detected ten times or more. As yet, its antigen is unknown. The cDNA came from 5'RACE, which used 10-nucleotide random UMIs. TCRdb independently ran MiXCR on the 5' RACE reads; one entry per CDR3 protein. The sample contains 55,000 to 75,000 distinct CDR3 sequences, roughly 13% of which appear only once. Time point: longitudinal time-point 1 (baseline). The sample is drawn from a study of neurological immune-mediated disorders. Study results and caveats: Expansion of TCR clones was greatest in HTLV-1-associated myelopathy and smallest in multiple sclerosis, where it fell below that of healthy controls.

The CDR3 has 16 residues. With 1 base removed from V and 1 base from J, the gap between germline ends came to 16 bases. Germline lookup yields CDR1 DFQATT and CDR2 SNEGSKA (reference sequence). The chain recombines TRBV20-1 with TRBJ2-5, with D possibly matching TRBD2 (6 bases). The sample taken for sequencing was PBMCs. The sequence was obtained from a female donor with HTLV-1-associated myelopathy (HAM/TSP). CDR3 protein: CSARAALSGRQETQYF. The CDR3 DNA follows: TGCAGTGCTAGAGCCGCCCTGAGCGGGCGCCAAGAGACCCAGTACTTC.